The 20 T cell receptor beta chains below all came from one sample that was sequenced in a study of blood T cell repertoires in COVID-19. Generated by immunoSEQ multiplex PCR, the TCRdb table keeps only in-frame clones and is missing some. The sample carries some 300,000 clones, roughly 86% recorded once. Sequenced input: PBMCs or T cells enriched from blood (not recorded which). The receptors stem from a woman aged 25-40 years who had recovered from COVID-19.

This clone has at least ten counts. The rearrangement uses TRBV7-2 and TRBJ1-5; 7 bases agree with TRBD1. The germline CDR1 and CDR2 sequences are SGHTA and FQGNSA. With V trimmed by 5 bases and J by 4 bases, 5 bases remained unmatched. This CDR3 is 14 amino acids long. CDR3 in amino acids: CASSPQGSNQPQHF. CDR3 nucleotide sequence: TGTGCCAGCAGCCCACAGGGGTCGAATCAGCCCCAGCATTTT.

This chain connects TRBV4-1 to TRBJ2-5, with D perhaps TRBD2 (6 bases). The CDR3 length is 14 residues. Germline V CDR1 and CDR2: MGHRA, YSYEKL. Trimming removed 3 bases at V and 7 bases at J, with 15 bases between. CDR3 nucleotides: TGCGCCAGCAGCCAGGACTATGCGGTCGGGACCCAGTACTTC. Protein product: CASSQDYAVGTQYF.

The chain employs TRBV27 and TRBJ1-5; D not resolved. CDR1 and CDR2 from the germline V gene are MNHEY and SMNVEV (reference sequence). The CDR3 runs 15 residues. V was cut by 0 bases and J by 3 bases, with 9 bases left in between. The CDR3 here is CASSLSVYSNQPQHF. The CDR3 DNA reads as TGTGCCAGCAGTTTATCGGTCTATTCCAATCAGCCCCAGCATTTT.

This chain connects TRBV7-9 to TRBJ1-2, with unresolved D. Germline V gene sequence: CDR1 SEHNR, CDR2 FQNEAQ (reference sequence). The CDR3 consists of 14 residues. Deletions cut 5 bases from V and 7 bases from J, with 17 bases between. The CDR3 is CASSLAIRSGGYTF. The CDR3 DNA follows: TGTGCCAGCAGCCTCGCGATCCGTTCCGGTGGCTACACCTTC. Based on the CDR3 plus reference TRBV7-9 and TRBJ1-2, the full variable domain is DTGVSQNPRHKITKRGQNVTFRCDPISEHNRLYWYRQTLGQGPEFLTYFQNEAQLEKSRLLSDRFSAERPKGSFSTLEIQRTEQGDSAMYLCASSLAIRSGGYTFGSGTRLTVV.

CDR3 loop: CASSRTTADTQYF. The CDR3 coding sequence is TGTGCCAGCAGCAGGACTACCGCAGATACGCAGTATTTT. The rearrangement uses TRBV2 and TRBJ2-3; D might be TRBD2 (6 bases). CDR1 is SNHLY and CDR2 is FYNNEI in the germline V gene. The germline V and J ends were trimmed by 6 bases and 4 bases, with 11 bases remaining between them. CDR3 length: 13 amino acids. The full variable domain, its missing parts supplied by reference TRBV2 and TRBJ2-3, is EPEVTQTPSHQVTQMGQEVILRCVPISNHLYFYWYRQILGQKVEFLVSFYNNEISEKSEIFDDQFSVERPDGSNFTLKIRSTKLEDSAMYFCASSRTTADTQYFGPGTRLTVL.

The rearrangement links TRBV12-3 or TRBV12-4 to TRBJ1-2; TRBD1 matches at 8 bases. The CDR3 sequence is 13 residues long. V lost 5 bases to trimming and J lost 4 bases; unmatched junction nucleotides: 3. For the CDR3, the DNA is TGTGCCAGCAGTCAAGGACAGGGCTATGGCTACACCTTC. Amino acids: CASSQGQGYGYTF.

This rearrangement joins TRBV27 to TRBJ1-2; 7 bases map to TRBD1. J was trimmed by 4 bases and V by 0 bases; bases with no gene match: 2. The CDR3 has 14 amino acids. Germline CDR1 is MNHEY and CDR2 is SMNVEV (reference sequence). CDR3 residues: CASSLSQGGYGYTF. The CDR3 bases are TGTGCCAGCAGTTTATCTCAGGGGGGCTATGGCTACACCTTC.

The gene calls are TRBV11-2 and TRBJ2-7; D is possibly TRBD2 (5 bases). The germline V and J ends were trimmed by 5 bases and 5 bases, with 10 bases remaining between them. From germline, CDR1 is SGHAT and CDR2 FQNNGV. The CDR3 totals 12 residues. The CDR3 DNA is TGTGCCAGCAGCCACACGGAGGACGAGCAGTACTTC. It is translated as CASSHTEDEQYF.

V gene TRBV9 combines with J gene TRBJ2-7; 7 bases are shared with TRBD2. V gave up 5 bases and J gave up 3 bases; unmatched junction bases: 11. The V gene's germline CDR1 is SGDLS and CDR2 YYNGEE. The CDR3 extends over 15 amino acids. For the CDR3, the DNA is TGTGCCAGCAGTCCCGGGACTAAACGCGGCTACGAGCAGTACTTC. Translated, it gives CASSPGTKRGYEQYF.

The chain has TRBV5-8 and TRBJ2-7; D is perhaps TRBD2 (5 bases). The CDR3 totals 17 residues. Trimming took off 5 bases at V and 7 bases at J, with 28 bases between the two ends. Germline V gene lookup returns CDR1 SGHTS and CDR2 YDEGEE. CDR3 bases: TGTGCCAGCAGGTCCTCCCCTATGCGGGCAGCTAAATGGGAGCAGTACTTC. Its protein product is CASRSSPMRAAKWEQYF.

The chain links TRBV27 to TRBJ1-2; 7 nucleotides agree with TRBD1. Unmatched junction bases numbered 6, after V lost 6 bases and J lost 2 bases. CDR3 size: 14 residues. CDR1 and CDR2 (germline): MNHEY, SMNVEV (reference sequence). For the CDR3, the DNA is TGTGCCAGCAGATCGACAGGGCGCAACTATGGCTACACCTTC. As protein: CASRSTGRNYGYTF.

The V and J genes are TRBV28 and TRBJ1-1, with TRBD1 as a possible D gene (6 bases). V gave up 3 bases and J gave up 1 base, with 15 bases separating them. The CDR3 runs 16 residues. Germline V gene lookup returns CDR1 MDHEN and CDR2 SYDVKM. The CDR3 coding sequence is TGTGCCAGCAGTTTTTGGTACAGGGTTACGAACACTGAAGCTTTCTTT. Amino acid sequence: CASSFWYRVTNTEAFF.

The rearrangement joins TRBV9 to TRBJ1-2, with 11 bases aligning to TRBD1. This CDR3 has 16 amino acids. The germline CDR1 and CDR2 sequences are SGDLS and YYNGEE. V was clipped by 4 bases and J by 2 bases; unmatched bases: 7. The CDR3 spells CASSSPGTGGNYGYTF. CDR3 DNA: TGTGCCAGCAGCTCTCCCGGGACAGGGGGAAACTATGGCTACACCTTC.

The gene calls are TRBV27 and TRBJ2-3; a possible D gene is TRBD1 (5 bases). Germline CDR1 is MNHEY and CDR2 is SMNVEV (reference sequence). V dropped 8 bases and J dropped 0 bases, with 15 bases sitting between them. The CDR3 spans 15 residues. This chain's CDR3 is CASCDRPTSTDTQYF. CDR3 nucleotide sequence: TGTGCCAGCTGTGACAGACCGACTAGCACAGATACGCAGTATTTT.

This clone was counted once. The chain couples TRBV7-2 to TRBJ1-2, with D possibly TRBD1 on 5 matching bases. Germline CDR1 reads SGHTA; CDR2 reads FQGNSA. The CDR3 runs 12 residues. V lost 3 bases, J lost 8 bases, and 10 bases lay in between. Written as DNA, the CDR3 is TGTGCCAGCAGCTTCAGGGTACAGGGCTACACCTTC. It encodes CASSFRVQGYTF.

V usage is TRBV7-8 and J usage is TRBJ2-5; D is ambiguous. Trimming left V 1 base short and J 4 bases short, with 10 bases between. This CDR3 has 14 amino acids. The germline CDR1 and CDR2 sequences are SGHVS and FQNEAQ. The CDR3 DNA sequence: TGTGCCAGCAGCTTAGGCGCTATTAGAGAGACCCAGTACTTC. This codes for CASSLGAIRETQYF.

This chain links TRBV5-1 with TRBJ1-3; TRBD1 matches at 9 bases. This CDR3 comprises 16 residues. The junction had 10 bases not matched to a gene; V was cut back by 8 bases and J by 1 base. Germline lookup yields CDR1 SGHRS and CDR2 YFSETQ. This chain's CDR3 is CASMARTGESGNTIYF. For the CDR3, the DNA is TGCGCCAGTATGGCCAGGACAGGGGAATCTGGAAACACCATATATTTT.

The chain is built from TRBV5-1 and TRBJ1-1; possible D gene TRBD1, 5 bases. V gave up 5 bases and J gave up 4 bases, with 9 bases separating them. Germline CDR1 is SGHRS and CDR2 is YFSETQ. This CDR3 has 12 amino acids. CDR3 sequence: CASRGESTEAFF. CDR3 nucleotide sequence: TGCGCCAGCAGAGGGGAAAGCACTGAAGCTTTCTTT.

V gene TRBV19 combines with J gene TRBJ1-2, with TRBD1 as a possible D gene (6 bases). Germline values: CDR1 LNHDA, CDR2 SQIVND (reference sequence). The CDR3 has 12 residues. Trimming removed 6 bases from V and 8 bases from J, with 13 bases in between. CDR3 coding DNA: TGTGCCAGTAGCCTAACAGGGTCCGGCTACACCTTC. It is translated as CASSLTGSGYTF.

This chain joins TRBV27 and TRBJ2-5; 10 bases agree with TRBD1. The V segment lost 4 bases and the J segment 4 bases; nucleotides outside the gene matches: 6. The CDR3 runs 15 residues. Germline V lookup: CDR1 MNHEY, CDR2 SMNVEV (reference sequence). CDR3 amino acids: CASSSPGTGVETQYF. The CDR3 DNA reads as TGTGCCAGCAGTTCCCCCGGGACAGGGGTAGAGACCCAGTACTTC.